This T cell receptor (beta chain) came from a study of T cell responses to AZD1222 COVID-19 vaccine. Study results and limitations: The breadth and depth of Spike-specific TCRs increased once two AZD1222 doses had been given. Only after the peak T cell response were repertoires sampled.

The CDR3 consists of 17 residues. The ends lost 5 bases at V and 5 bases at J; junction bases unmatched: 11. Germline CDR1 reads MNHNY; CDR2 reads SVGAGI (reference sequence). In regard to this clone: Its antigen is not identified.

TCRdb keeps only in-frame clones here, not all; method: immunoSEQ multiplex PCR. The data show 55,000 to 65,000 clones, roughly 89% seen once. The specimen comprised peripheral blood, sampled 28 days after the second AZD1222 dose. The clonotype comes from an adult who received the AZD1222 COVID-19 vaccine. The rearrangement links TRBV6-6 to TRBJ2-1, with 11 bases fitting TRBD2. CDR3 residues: CASSRVAGGGTDNEQFF. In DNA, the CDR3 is TGTGCCAGCAGTCGCGTAGCGGGAGGGGGGACTGACAATGAGCAGTTCTTC.